This T cell receptor beta chain was sequenced in a study of CXCR3-negative and CXCR3-positive naive CD8 T cells. Study overall: Roughly 1.5 +/- 0.3 million TRB reads came from each library, giving some 130 million in total.

General observations from the study: CXCR3-positive naive cells had TRB CDR3s that were more hydrophobic than CXCR3-negative naive cells had. High diversity, comparable across both naive subsets, contrasted with much lower diversity in memory CD8+ cells. Most assays used freshly isolated PBMCs, as cryopreservation partially reduced CXCR3.

TRB cDNA was prepared as libraries by UMI-labeled 5' RACE. TCRdb reanalyzed the 5' RACE reads and collapses them to one entry per CDR3 protein, without DNA. Its listing shows some 50,000 distinct CDR3 sequences. A word on this clonotype: Antigen specificity is unknown.

Those CD8+ T cells considered naive were CD45RO-CCR7+CD27+CD95-. The TCR originated in a human donor in good health. Some clones in this sample may be carry-over from other donors' samples. What was sequenced was naive CXCR3+ CD8+ T cells from blood. Described subset: CD45RO-CCR7+CD27+CD95- naive CD8+ T cells expressing CXCR3 (TNR3+).

The CDR3: CASSQGTGMKNEQFF. The chain links TRBV12-3 or TRBV12-4 to TRBJ2-1; absent DNA, TCRdb's TRBD1 call cannot be checked. This CDR3 region has 15 residues.